This is a list of T cell receptor beta chains from one sample in a study of shared T cell receptors in the human thymus. Profiling relied on immunoSEQ multiplex PCR, and the TCRdb table lists in-frame clones only, not all of them. The sample includes some 720,000 clones, around 89% seen only once; the top ten take about 0.01%. The same sample was also used in a study of human thymus T cells.

The sample was thymocytes. The receptors shown here come from a boy younger than two with a congenital heart defect. Each CDR3 is given with its conserved first and last residue. The D gene is left open where the match is weak. Part of the rows lack a size; the others show once, few, many or a class for expanded clones.

j_call,clone_size,d_call,v_call,cdr3_length,cdr3_aa,cdr3_nt
TRBJ2-7,-,-,TRBV2,13,CASKKFGSYEQYF,TGTGCCAGCAAGAAATTCGGGAGCTACGAGCAGTACTTC
TRBJ2-1,few,-,TRBV5-1,15,CASSLDPSEGDEQFF,TGCGCCAGCAGCTTGGACCCTAGCGAGGGAGATGAGCAGTTCTTC
TRBJ2-3,-,TRBD2,TRBV28,18,CASSLEWGLAASTDTQYF,TGTGCCAGCAGTTTAGAGTGGGGACTAGCGGCAAGCACAGATACGCAGTATTTT
TRBJ2-7,-,TRBD1,TRBV5-1,12,CASSSTGGEQYF,TGCGCCAGCAGCTCCACAGGGGGCGAGCAGTACTTC
TRBJ2-1,once,-,TRBV27,14,CASSLRGSLNEQFF,TGTGCCAGCAGTTTACGGGGGAGTCTAAATGAGCAGTTCTTC
TRBJ2-5,once,TRBD2,TRBV27,17,CASSRGASGRDQETQYF,TGTGCCAGCTCTAGGGGGGCTAGCGGGAGAGACCAAGAGACCCAGTACTTC
TRBJ2-1,-,TRBD2,TRBV9,15,CASSVYVGGLNEQFF,TGTGCCAGCAGCGTATATGTGGGAGGGCTCAATGAGCAGTTCTTC
TRBJ2-2,-,TRBD2,TRBV11-2,16,CASSLPTSGDTGELFF,TGTGCCAGCAGCTTACCTACTAGCGGGGACACCGGGGAGCTGTTTTTT
TRBJ2-2,once,-,TRBV19,17,CASSIRRGDFYTGELFF,TGTGCCAGTAGTATCAGGAGGGGCGACTTCTACACCGGGGAGCTGTTTTTT
TRBJ2-1,-,-,TRBV14,17,CASSPQKPGDPYNEQFF,TGTGCCAGCAGCCCACAAAAGCCGGGAGATCCCTACAATGAGCAGTTCTTC
TRBJ1-5,-,-,TRBV4-1,14,CASSQDLRGQPQHF,TGCGCCAGCAGCCAAGATCTTAGAGGGCAGCCCCAGCATTTT
TRBJ2-4,-,-,TRBV18,15,CASSTRDLAKNIQYF,TGTGCCAGCTCAACGCGAGACTTAGCCAAAAACATTCAGTACTTC
TRBJ2-3,-,TRBD2,TRBV5-6,15,CASSCRGTSEDTQYF,TGTGCCAGCAGCTGTCGGGGGACTAGCGAAGATACGCAGTATTTT
TRBJ1-2,-,-,TRBV29-1,14,CSVEDPPGFNGYTF,TGCAGCGTTGAAGATCCCCCAGGGTTTAATGGCTACACCTTC
TRBJ1-3,-,-,TRBV19,19,CASSIDLPMGRYSGNTIYF,TGTGCCAGTAGTATAGATCTACCCATGGGCAGGTACTCTGGAAACACCATATATTTT
TRBJ2-6,-,TRBD1,TRBV5-8,17,CAGSVGQGAPGANVLTF,TGTGCCGGCAGTGTGGGGCAGGGGGCCCCTGGGGCCAACGTCCTGACTTTC
TRBJ2-5,-,TRBD1,TRBV10-1,15,CASSPQTGLQETQYF,TGCGCCAGCTCCCCTCAGACAGGGCTACAAGAGACCCAGTACTTC
TRBJ1-5,-,-,TRBV19,13,CACWGRGNQPQHF,TGTGCCTGTTGGGGGAGGGGCAATCAGCCCCAGCATTTT
TRBJ2-3,few,TRBD2,TRBV5-4,15,CASSGWTSGTDTQYF,TGTGCCAGCAGCGGATGGACTAGCGGCACAGATACGCAGTATTTT
TRBJ1-2,-,-,TRBV28,12,CASIGGNYGYTF,TGTGCCAGCATTGGGGGGAACTATGGCTACACCTTC
TRBJ2-7,-,TRBD1,TRBV5-1,18,CASRSYPQGELNSYEQYF,TGCGCCAGCAGATCCTACCCCCAGGGGGAATTGAACTCGTACGAGCAGTACTTC
TRBJ2-7,-,-,TRBV7-6,15,CASSLGVQGSYEQYF,TGTGCCAGCAGCTTAGGGGTTCAGGGCTCCTACGAGCAGTACTTC
TRBJ1-1,-,TRBD1,TRBV12-5,14,CASGGQGASTEAFF,TGTGCTAGTGGCGGACAGGGGGCTAGCACTGAAGCTTTCTTT
TRBJ2-5,-,-,TRBV28,15,CASSRGEGAQETQYF,TGTGCCAGCAGCCGAGGAGAAGGGGCACAAGAGACCCAGTACTTC
TRBJ2-7,-,TRBD1,TRBV4-3,17,CASRVRYRDSTPYEQYF,TGCGCCAGCAGGGTAAGGTACCGGGACAGTACCCCCTACGAGCAGTACTTC
TRBJ2-3,-,-,TRBV7-2,10,CASSPRTQYF,TGTGCCAGCAGCCCCCGGACGCAGTATTTT
TRBJ1-4,-,TRBD1,TRBV28,14,CASSLCGDRAKLFF,TGTGCCAGCAGTCTTTGTGGGGACAGGGCAAAACTGTTTTTT
TRBJ2-7,-,TRBD1,TRBV5-6,15,CASSLGQGGTYEQYF,TGTGCCAGCAGCTTGGGACAGGGGGGTACCTACGAGCAGTACTTC
TRBJ2-3,-,TRBD1,TRBV29-1,16,CSVPNPRDRVSDTQYF,TGCAGCGTGCCGAACCCTCGGGACAGGGTTTCAGATACGCAGTATTTT